This T cell receptor (beta chain) came from a study of blood T cell repertoires in COVID-19. Overall study context: The samples span acute and convalescent COVID-19 from the United States, Italy and Spain. PBMCs, B-cell-depleted T cells, or T cells were the source of the cDNA or gDNA that made up the material.

Authors' analysis steps: Amplification of reference gene primers provided the estimated nucleated cell counts. Measured with immunoSEQ multiplex PCR; TCRdb has only the in-frame clones, and not every one. V, J and clone size derive from that table, while D and trimming were established from the DNA sequence. The sample lists some 350,000 clones, around nine tenths occurring once. Enrolment of Seattle patients took place during active infection, and they were followed longitudinally. Sequenced input: peripheral blood. The TCR was taken from a woman in her sixties or seventies with COVID-19, enrolled during active disease.

The CDR3 nucleotides are TGTGCCATTGGGACAGGCCGGGCCGATGAGCAGTTCTTC. This sequence encodes CAIGTGRADEQFF. The chain recombines TRBV10-3 with TRBJ2-1; 8 bases map to TRBD1. The CDR3 has 13 amino acids. After removal of 9 bases from V and 8 bases from J, the junction contained 9 bases not matched to a gene. Germline assignment: CDR1 ENHRY and CDR2 SYGVKD.